This T cell receptor beta chain was profiled in a study of regulatory T cells in long-lasting Graves disease. Time point indicated: newly diagnosed GD, antithyroid drugs for less than 3 months. PBMC-derived RNA was used for the TCR library. After removal of 5 bases from V and 3 bases from J, the junction contained 9 bases not matched to a gene. The V gene's germline CDR1 is SGHDT and CDR2 YYEEEE. The CDR3 extends over 15 amino acids. Arm-PCR of CDR3 regions and iRepertoire HTBI primers were the basis on which TCR beta libraries were built. TCRdb fed the multiplex PCR reads into MiXCR, producing one record per CDR3 protein. Altogether roughly 520,000 distinct CDR3 sequences are present, around 12% being singletons, with the ten largest covering over 7%. This clonotype was observed a few times. This same sample was also part of a study on T cells in Graves' hyperthyroidism and ophthalmopathy.

This sequence joins TRBV5-6 and TRBJ2-7; TRBD1 matches 9 bases. This receptor was taken from a woman younger than 45 with Graves disease. The source was peripheral blood mononuclear cells (PBMCs), collected at new diagnosis, from a patient treated with antithyroid drugs. CDR3 coding DNA: TGTGCCAGCAGGCCGACGGGACAGGGCATCTACGAGCAGTACTTC. It codes for CASRPTGQGIYEQYF. Together with reference TRBV5-6 and TRBJ2-7, the CDR3 gives the full variable domain: DAGVTQSPTHLIKTRGQQVTLRCSPKSGHDTVSWYQQALGQGPQFIFQYYEEEERQRGNFPDRFSGHQFPNYSSELNVNALLLGDSALYLCASRPTGQGIYEQYFGPGTRLTVT.